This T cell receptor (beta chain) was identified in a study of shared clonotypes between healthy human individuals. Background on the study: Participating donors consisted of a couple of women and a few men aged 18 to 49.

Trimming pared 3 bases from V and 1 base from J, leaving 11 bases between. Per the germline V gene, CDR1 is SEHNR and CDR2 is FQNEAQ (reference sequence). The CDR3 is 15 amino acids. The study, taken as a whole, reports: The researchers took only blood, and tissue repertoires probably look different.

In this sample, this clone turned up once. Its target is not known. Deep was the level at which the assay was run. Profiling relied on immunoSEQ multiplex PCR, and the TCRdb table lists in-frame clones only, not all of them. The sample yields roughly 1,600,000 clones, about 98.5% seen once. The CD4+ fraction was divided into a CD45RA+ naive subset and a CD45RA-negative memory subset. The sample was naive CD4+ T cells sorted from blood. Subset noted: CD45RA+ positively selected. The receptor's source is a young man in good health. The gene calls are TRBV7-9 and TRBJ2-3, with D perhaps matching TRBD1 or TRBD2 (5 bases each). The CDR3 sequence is CASSLTPGRTDTQYF. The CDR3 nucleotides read TGTGCCAGCAGCTTGACCCCGGGACGCACAGATACGCAGTATTTT.